Below, 26 T cell receptor beta chains from the same sample are listed, as sequenced in a study of blood T cell repertoires in COVID-19. Produced via immunoSEQ multiplex PCR; TCRdb's table is partial and in-frame only. The table shows around 33,000 clones, with about 78% occurring only once. Sequenced material: peripheral blood. The receptor source for this set is a man older than 75 with acute or convalescent COVID-19.

The rearrangement links TRBV18 to TRBJ2-5; unclear D gene. V lost 0 bases and J 2 bases, leaving 10 bases between the germline ends. The CDR3 totals 15 residues. Germline loops: CDR1 KGHSH, CDR2 LQKENI. The CDR3 loop reads CASSPPFVPQETQYF. In nucleotides, the CDR3 is TGTGCCAGCTCACCACCTTTTGTTCCTCAAGAGACCCAGTACTTC.

At least ten counts were recorded for this clone. One junction end does not reproduce the germline sequence, and a read error may be involved. The chain recombines TRBV7-9 with TRBJ1-1; D not certain. Per germline, CDR1 SEHNR and CDR2 FQNEAQ (reference sequence). This CDR3 has 14 residues. CDR3 loop: CASTLRAEGDEAFF. CDR3 sequence (DNA): TGTGCCAGCACCTTACGGGCCGAGGGCGATGAAGCTTTCTTT.

CDR3 sequence: CASRISQGQNTEAFF. CDR3 sequence (DNA): TGTGCCAGCAGAATTAGTCAGGGGCAGAACACTGAAGCTTTCTTT. This rearrangement joins TRBV7-9 to TRBJ1-1; a weak D match, TRBD1 (6 bases). Germline CDR1 SEHNR, CDR2 FQNEAQ (reference sequence). The CDR3 sequence is 15 residues long. V shed 6 bases and J shed 1 base, with 15 bases lying between them.

In DNA form, the CDR3 reads TGCGCCAGCAGCGCATTACCCCGACAGGGAGCCGGGGAGCTGTTTTTT. Translating it yields CASSALPRQGAGELFF. The chain is built from TRBV5-1 and TRBJ2-2; 7 positions agree with TRBD1. CDR1 and CDR2 (germline): SGHRS, YFSETQ. The trim removed 4 bases at V and 6 bases at J, leaving 12 bases unmatched. This CDR3 contains 16 residues.

The chain links TRBV4-1 to TRBJ2-5, with 9 bases that match TRBD2. CDR3 length: 16 amino acids. Germline V gene lookup returns CDR1 MGHRA and CDR2 YSYEKL. J was trimmed by 6 bases and V by 0 bases; bases with no gene match: 8. For the CDR3, the DNA is TGCGCCAGCAGCCAAGATGGGGCGGGGGGGCTCAAGACCCAGTACTTC. Its protein product is CASSQDGAGGLKTQYF.

This rearrangement joins TRBV6-4 to TRBJ1-2; D is undetermined. Trimming left V 10 bases short and J 4 bases short, with 16 bases between. CDR1 and CDR2 (germline): MRHNA, SNTAGT. This CDR3 is 13 amino acids long. Here the CDR3 reads CATKPPGGYGYTF. The CDR3 DNA follows: TGTGCCACGAAACCACCTGGAGGCTATGGCTACACCTTC.

This clone came up a few times. This sample includes further DNA sequences coding for the same CDR3. This chain joins TRBV6-5 and TRBJ1-6; 8 bases match TRBD1. Trimming at V came to 2 bases and at J to 7 bases, leaving 4 bases not matched to a gene. This CDR3 has 15 amino acids. Looked up from germline, CDR1 is MNHEY and CDR2 is SVGAGI. The CDR3 spells CASSYGTGGNSPLHF. The CDR3 DNA reads TGTGCCAGCAGTTACGGAACAGGGGGAAATTCACCCCTCCACTTT.

This clone was detected only a few times. The rearrangement joins TRBV6-5 to TRBJ2-7; D might be TRBD2 (5 bases). CDR3 length: 14 amino acids. The germline V gene encodes CDR1 MNHEY and CDR2 SVGAGI. With 2 bases removed from V and 7 bases from J, the gap between germline ends came to 15 bases. CDR3 sequence reads: CASSYAGGRGEQYF. The CDR3, as DNA: TGTGCCAGCAGTTACGCGGGCGGGCGAGGGGAGCAGTACTTC.

V gene TRBV7-2 combines with J gene TRBJ2-1; D ambiguous. V lost 0 bases and J lost 15, with 15 bases in between. This CDR3 is 13 amino acids long. Germline values: CDR1 SGHTA, CDR2 FQGNSA. The CDR3 DNA reads TGTGCCAGCAGCTTAGCCCCCTCCAGGTTTTCGTTCTTC. This sequence encodes CASSLAPSRFSFF.

This clone has only a few counts. The CDR3 DNA follows: TGTGCCAGCAGCTTAGACCTAACAGCGGGCACCGGGGAGCTGTTTTTT. It codes for CASSLDLTAGTGELFF. The rearrangement uses TRBV7-9 and TRBJ2-2; the D gene is possibly TRBD2 (6 bases). V lost 1 base, J lost 4 bases, and 13 bases lay in between. The germline CDR1 and CDR2 sequences are SEHNR and FQNEAQ (reference sequence). This CDR3 region has 16 residues.

The chain couples TRBV7-3 to TRBJ1-1, with D unresolved. The CDR3 has 16 amino acids. Germline lookup yields CDR1 SGHTA and CDR2 FQGTGA. The ends were cut back, 1 base at V and 1 base at J, with 13 bases in the middle. CDR3 sequence: CASSLSSSAPNTEAFF. CDR3 in DNA: TGTGCCAGCAGCTTAAGTTCGTCAGCGCCGAACACTGAAGCTTTCTTT.

The chain has TRBV11-1 and TRBJ1-1; perhaps TRBD1 as D (6 bases). Germline values: CDR1 SGHAT, CDR2 FQDESV (reference sequence). The CDR3 extends over 14 amino acids. Between the trimmed V and J ends, which lost 6 bases and 5 bases, there was a span of 16 bases. The CDR3 sequence is CASSKEGQGTEAFF. CDR3 DNA: TGTGCCAGCAGTAAAGAGGGTCAGGGGACTGAAGCTTTCTTT.

The chain is built from TRBV30 and TRBJ2-7, with D unclear. Germline-derived CDR1 and CDR2 are GTSNPN and SVGIG (reference sequence). V dropped 0 bases and J dropped 7 bases, with 13 bases sitting between them. The CDR3 is 13 amino acids. CDR3 bases: TGTGCCTGGAGTGTACGAAATTTACGGGAGCAGTACTTC. Translating it yields CAWSVRNLREQYF.

The chain combines TRBV5-1 with TRBJ2-7; no clear D. This CDR3 region has 14 residues. Germline CDR1 SGHRS, CDR2 YFSETQ. Trimming left V 4 bases short and J 0 bases short, with 11 bases between. The CDR3 region is CASSGLTLSYEQYF. The CDR3 DNA follows: TGCGCCAGCAGCGGGCTGACCCTCTCCTACGAGCAGTACTTC.

The rearrangement uses TRBV4-1 and TRBJ2-5; D gene ambiguous. The germline V gene encodes CDR1 MGHRA and CDR2 YSYEKL. V was shortened by 1 base and J by 5 bases, with 11 bases between the two germline ends. The CDR3 is 14 amino acids. In DNA form, the CDR3 reads TGCGCCAGCAGCCAAGTAAGCCCGAGGGAGACCCAGTACTTC. This sequence encodes CASSQVSPRETQYF.

This clone was seen once. CDR3 in DNA: TGCGCCAGCAGGCGGGACTTCTACCGCCAAAGCTCCTACAATGAGCAGTTCTTC. Residues: CASRRDFYRQSSYNEQFF. This chain joins TRBV5-1 and TRBJ2-1; a weak D match, TRBD2 (6 bases). The V gene lost 5 bases and the J gene lost 0 bases, with 21 bases spanning the gap. Germline assignment: CDR1 SGHRS and CDR2 YFSETQ. The CDR3 totals 18 residues.

This chain uses TRBV6-6 with TRBJ2-7; perhaps TRBD1 as D (6 bases). The germline V gene has CDR1 MNHNY and CDR2 SVGAGI (reference sequence). V lost 2 bases and J lost 7, with 9 bases in between. The CDR3 is 12 residues long. The CDR3, as DNA: TGTGCCAGCAGTTACCACCAGGGGGAGCAGTACTTC. It encodes CASSYHQGEQYF.

This chain uses TRBV27 with TRBJ1-5; possible D gene TRBD1, 6 bases. In germline, CDR1 is MNHEY, CDR2 SMNVEV (reference sequence). V shed 0 bases and J shed 2 bases, with 23 bases lying between them. The CDR3 spans 20 residues. The DNA for the CDR3 is TGTGCCAGCAGTTTATCATCCCCGACAGGAAGAAAGGGGGGCAATCAGCCCCAGCATTTT. Translating it yields CASSLSSPTGRKGGNQPQHF.

The rearrangement links TRBV6-5 to TRBJ1-1, with a weak D call TRBD1 (5 bases). V was shortened by 7 bases and J by 4 bases, with 13 bases between the two germline ends. Germline V gene data show CDR1 as MNHEY and CDR2 as SVGAGI. This CDR3 region has 13 residues. CDR3 amino acids: CASNGGRGTEAFF. CDR3 sequence (DNA): TGTGCCAGCAATGGGGGGAGGGGCACTGAAGCTTTCTTT.

This rearrangement joins TRBV27 to TRBJ2-2; 7 bases line up with TRBD1. V shed 6 bases, J shed 6 bases, and the junction held 7 bases outside the gene matches. Germline loops: CDR1 MNHEY, CDR2 SMNVEV (reference sequence). CDR3 length: 14 amino acids. In DNA form, the CDR3 reads TGTGCCAGCAGCCGCGACAGGGTGGCCGGGGAGCTGTTTTTT. Protein product: CASSRDRVAGELFF.

The chain employs TRBV18 and TRBJ2-7; tentatively, D is TRBD1 (5 bases). The CDR3 extends over 12 amino acids. Germline values: CDR1 KGHSH, CDR2 LQKENI. Trimming pared 6 bases from V and 5 bases from J, leaving 11 bases between. CDR3 loop: CASSPDSHEQYF. The CDR3 nucleotides are TGTGCCAGCTCCCCAGACAGTCACGAGCAGTACTTC. Drawing the rest from reference TRBV18 and TRBJ2-7, the complete variable domain is NAGVMQNPRHLVRRRGQEARLRCSPMKGHSHVYWYRQLPEEGLKFMVYLQKENIIDESGMPKERFSAEFPKEGPSILRIQQVVRGDSAAYFCASSPDSHEQYFGPGTRLTVT.

The chain carries TRBV19 and TRBJ1-2; maybe TRBD1 (6 bases). This CDR3 is 13 amino acids long. Trimming cost V 1 base and J 6 bases, with 9 bases left between them. Germline V CDR1 and CDR2: LNHDA, SQIVND (reference sequence). CDR3 nucleotide sequence: TGTGCCAGTAGTATAGGCAGGGGAAATGGCTACACCTTC. Residues: CASSIGRGNGYTF.

The rearrangement links TRBV7-9 to TRBJ1-2; 7 nucleotides agree with TRBD1. Losses at the gene ends were 1 base for V and 7 bases for J; bases not matched to a gene: 6. The CDR3 runs 14 residues. The germline V gene has CDR1 SEHNR and CDR2 FQNEAQ (reference sequence). CDR3 in DNA: TGTGCCAGCAGCTTAGTAGTGTCAGGGGGTGGCTACACCTTC. The encoded protein is CASSLVVSGGGYTF.

This clone was detected only a few times. The V gene is TRBV7-8, the J gene TRBJ1-5; TRBD1 might be the D (5 bases). The germline CDR1 and CDR2 sequences are SGHVS and FQNEAQ. The V end was cut by 4 bases, the J end by 5 bases, with 12 bases between. The CDR3 has 14 residues. The DNA of the CDR3 is TGTGCCAGCAGCTACGGACATACCGATCAGCCCCAGCATTTT. Translation: CASSYGHTDQPQHF.

CDR3 DNA: TGCGCCAGCAGCCAAGAGGTGGGGACAGGGGTCCATGAAAAACTGTTTTTT. This translates into CASSQEVGTGVHEKLFF. The chain combines TRBV4-3 with TRBJ1-4, with TRBD1 matching over 10 bases. The CDR3 contains 17 residues. Germline CDR1 reads LGHNA; CDR2 reads YSLEER. Trimming cost V 0 bases and J 6 bases; bases outside gene matches: 7.

The chain carries TRBV6-5 and TRBJ2-1, with TRBD2 matching over 9 bases. CDR1 and CDR2 (germline): MNHEY, SVGAGI. The CDR3 consists of 16 residues. V gave up 2 bases and J gave up 2 bases; unmatched junction bases: 4. The CDR3 sequence is CASSYRASGAYNEQFF. DNA of the CDR3: TGTGCCAGCAGTTACCGGGCTAGCGGGGCCTACAATGAGCAGTTCTTC.